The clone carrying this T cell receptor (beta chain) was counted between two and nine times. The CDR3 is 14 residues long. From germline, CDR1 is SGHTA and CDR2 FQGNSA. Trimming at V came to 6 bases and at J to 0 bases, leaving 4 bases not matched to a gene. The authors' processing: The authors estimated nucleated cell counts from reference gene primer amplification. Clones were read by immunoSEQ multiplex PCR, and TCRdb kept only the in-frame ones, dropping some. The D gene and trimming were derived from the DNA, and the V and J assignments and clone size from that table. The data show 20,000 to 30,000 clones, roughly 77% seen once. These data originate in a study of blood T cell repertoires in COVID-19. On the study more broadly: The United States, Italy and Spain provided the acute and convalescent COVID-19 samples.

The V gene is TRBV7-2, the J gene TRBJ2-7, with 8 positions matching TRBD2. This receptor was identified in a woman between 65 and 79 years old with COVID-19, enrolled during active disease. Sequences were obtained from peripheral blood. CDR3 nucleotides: TGTGCCAGCAGGCCAGCGGGGGCCTCCTACGAGCAGTACTTC. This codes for CASRPAGASYEQYF.